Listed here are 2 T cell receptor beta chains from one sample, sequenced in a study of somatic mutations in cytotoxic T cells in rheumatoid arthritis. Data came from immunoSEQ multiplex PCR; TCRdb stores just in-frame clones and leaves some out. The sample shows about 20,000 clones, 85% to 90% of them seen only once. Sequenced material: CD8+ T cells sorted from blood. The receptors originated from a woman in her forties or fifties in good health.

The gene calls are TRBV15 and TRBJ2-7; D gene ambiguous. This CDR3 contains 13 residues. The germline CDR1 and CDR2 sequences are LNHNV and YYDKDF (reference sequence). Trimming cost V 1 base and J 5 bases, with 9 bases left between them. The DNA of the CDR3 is TGTGCCACCAGCAGAGGAGCAGGCCACGAGCAGTACTTC. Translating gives CATSRGAGHEQYF.

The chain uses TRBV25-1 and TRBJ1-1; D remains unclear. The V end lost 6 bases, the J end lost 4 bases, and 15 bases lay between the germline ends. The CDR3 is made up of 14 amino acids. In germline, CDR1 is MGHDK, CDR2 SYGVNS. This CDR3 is CASRLASGSTEAFF. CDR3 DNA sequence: TGTGCCAGCAGACTGGCCTCGGGGAGCACTGAAGCTTTCTTT.